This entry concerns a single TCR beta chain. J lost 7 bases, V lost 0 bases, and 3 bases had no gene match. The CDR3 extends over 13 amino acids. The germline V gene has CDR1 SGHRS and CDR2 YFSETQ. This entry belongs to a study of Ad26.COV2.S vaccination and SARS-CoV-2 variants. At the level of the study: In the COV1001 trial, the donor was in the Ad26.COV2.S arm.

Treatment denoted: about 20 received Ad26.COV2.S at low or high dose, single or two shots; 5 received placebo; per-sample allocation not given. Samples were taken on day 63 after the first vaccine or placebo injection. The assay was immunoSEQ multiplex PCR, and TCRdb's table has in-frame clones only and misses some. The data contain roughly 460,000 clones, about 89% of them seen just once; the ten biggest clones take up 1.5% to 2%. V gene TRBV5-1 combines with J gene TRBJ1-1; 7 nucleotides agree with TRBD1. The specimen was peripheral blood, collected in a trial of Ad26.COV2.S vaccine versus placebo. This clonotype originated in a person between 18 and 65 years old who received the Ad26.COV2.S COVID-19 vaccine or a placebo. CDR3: CASSLAGQLEAFF. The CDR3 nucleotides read TGCGCCAGCAGCTTGGCGGGACAGCTTGAAGCTTTCTTT.